These 17 T cell receptor beta chains were all obtained from the same sample, sequenced in a study of T cell changes during pregnancy in multiple sclerosis. Profiled with immunoSEQ multiplex PCR; TCRdb holds only in-frame clones, not every one. The repertoire consists of 70,000 to 95,000 clones, with 85% to 95% occurring once and the leading ten covering 2.1%. The sample in question was peripheral blood, obtained in the second trimester of pregnancy. All receptors come from a female donor in good health, enrolled as a control in a pregnancy study.

This chain joins TRBV18 and TRBJ2-1; 7 bases fit TRBD1. The CDR3 extends over 13 amino acids. Germline lookup yields CDR1 KGHSH and CDR2 LQKENI. V trimming: 4 bases; J trimming: 12 bases; junction bases outside the gene matches: 9. CDR3 sequence reads: CASSLDRPRGQFF. Written as DNA, the CDR3 is TGTGCCAGCTCACTGGACAGGCCACGGGGGCAGTTCTTC.

The gene calls are TRBV9 and TRBJ1-1; D perhaps matches TRBD1 (5 bases). Germline CDR1 reads SGDLS; CDR2 reads YYNGEE. The CDR3 has 19 amino acids. The V end lost 1 base, the J end lost 0 bases, and 22 bases lay between the germline ends. This CDR3 is CASSVSGEGRETVNTEAFF. Here the CDR3 DNA reads TGTGCCAGCAGCGTATCGGGTGAGGGGAGGGAGACTGTGAACACTGAAGCTTTCTTT.

This clone has just one count. The chain couples TRBV2 to TRBJ1-4, with 10 bases aligning to TRBD1. Germline CDR1 and CDR2: SNHLY and FYNNEI. The CDR3 consists of 13 residues. Losses at the gene ends were 11 bases for V and 5 bases for J; bases not matched to a gene: 5. The CDR3 DNA follows: TGTGCCGTCCGGACAGGGGGGAATGAAAAACTGTTTTTT. Translating gives CAVRTGGNEKLFF.

The CDR3 DNA sequence: TGTGCCAGCAGCGCCACACAGGGGCAGGCTAACTATGGCTACACCTTC. Protein product: CASSATQGQANYGYTF. The V gene is TRBV9, the J gene TRBJ1-2; TRBD1 aligns across 7 bases. The CDR3 length is 16 residues. Germline values: CDR1 SGDLS, CDR2 YYNGEE. With V trimmed by 3 bases and J by 0 bases, 8 bases remained unmatched.

This chain joins TRBV27 and TRBJ2-3, with unresolved D. The CDR3 has 12 amino acids. Germline CDR1 MNHEY, CDR2 SMNVEV (reference sequence). The ends were cut back, 2 bases at V and 2 bases at J, with 2 bases in the middle. CDR3 in amino acids: CASSLHTDTQYF. The CDR3 DNA follows: TGTGCCAGCAGTTTACACACAGATACGCAGTATTTT.

This chain joins TRBV4-1 and TRBJ1-5; 9 bases agree with TRBD1. Unmatched junction bases numbered 2, after V lost 3 bases and J lost 2 bases. There are 15 residues in the CDR3. The germline gives CDR1 MGHRA, CDR2 YSYEKL. The CDR3 loop reads CASSQRTGGNQPQHF. CDR3 sequence (DNA): TGCGCCAGCAGCCAGCGGACAGGGGGCAATCAGCCCCAGCATTTT.

The genes are TRBV29-1 and TRBJ1-1, with a tentative D call TRBD1 (5 bases). Trimming left V 3 bases short and J 1 base short, with 9 bases between. The germline V gene has CDR1 SQVTM and CDR2 ANQGSEA. This CDR3 comprises 13 residues. For the CDR3, the DNA is TGCAGCGTTGAGGAGGGGCGGAACACTGAAGCTTTCTTT. Amino acid sequence: CSVEEGRNTEAFF. The entire variable domain, with the rest obtained from reference TRBV29-1 and TRBJ1-1, is as follows: SAVISQKPSRDICQRGTSLTIQCQVDSQVTMMFWYRQQPGQSLTLIATANQGSEATYESGFVIDKFPISRPNLTFSTLTVSNMSPEDSSIYLCSVEEGRNTEAFFGQGTRLTVV.

Only one count was recorded for this clone. The CDR3 loop reads CASSVGTITGELFF. CDR3 DNA sequence: TGTGCCAGCAGCGTTGGGACAATCACCGGGGAGCTGTTTTTT. The chain is built from TRBV9 and TRBJ2-2, with a weak D call TRBD1 (6 bases). V shed 2 bases and J shed 4 bases, with 9 bases lying between them. The germline V gene encodes CDR1 SGDLS and CDR2 YYNGEE. This CDR3 comprises 14 residues.

This chain connects TRBV18 to TRBJ1-2; TRBD1 is a possible D gene (6 bases). CDR3 length: 14 amino acids. In germline, CDR1 is KGHSH, CDR2 LQKENI. The ends were cut back, 3 bases at V and 4 bases at J, with 12 bases in the middle. Here the CDR3 DNA reads TGTGCCAGCTCACCCAGGGGAGACTCCTATGGCTACACCTTC. This sequence encodes CASSPRGDSYGYTF.

The rearrangement uses TRBV27 and TRBJ1-2; D gene unclear. Germline CDR1 MNHEY, CDR2 SMNVEV (reference sequence). The CDR3 contains 13 residues. V dropped 6 bases and J dropped 6 bases, with 14 bases sitting between them. The CDR3 DNA sequence: TGTGCCAGCAGCTCGAACAGTATCGATGGCTACACCTTC. Its translation is CASSSNSIDGYTF.

This rearrangement joins TRBV27 to TRBJ1-1; 8 bases map to TRBD1. Looked up from germline, CDR1 is MNHEY and CDR2 is SMNVEV (reference sequence). V shed 7 bases, J shed 11 bases, and the junction held 15 bases outside the gene matches. The CDR3 loop spans 14 amino acids. The CDR3 is CASTEQGGWGMAFF. CDR3 nucleotide sequence: TGTGCCAGCACCGAACAGGGGGGTTGGGGGATGGCTTTCTTT.

The chain uses TRBV15 and TRBJ2-1; tentatively, D is TRBD1 (5 bases). Germline-derived CDR1 and CDR2 are LNHNV and YYDKDF (reference sequence). V was cut by 1 base and J by 0 bases, with 13 bases left in between. The CDR3 has 17 residues. The CDR3 DNA sequence: TGTGCCACCAGCAGAGGAAGGGGCCCGAGCTCCTACAATGAGCAGTTCTTC. Its protein is CATSRGRGPSSYNEQFF.

The table lists this clone with a count of one. The chain joins TRBV11-1 to TRBJ2-5, with 7 bases lining up with TRBD1. CDR3 length equals 15 residues. V lost 1 base and J lost 6; bases outside the gene matches: 8. Germline V gene data show CDR1 as SGHAT and CDR2 as FQDESV (reference sequence). The CDR3 sequence is CASSLGGTARKTQYF. As DNA, the CDR3 is TGTGCCAGCAGCTTAGGGGGGACAGCTCGGAAGACCCAGTACTTC.

V gene TRBV4-3 combines with J gene TRBJ2-3, with D unclear. Germline loops: CDR1 LGHNA, CDR2 YSLEER. The CDR3 is made up of 13 amino acids. Trimming pared 0 bases from V and 4 bases from J, leaving 5 bases between. Here the CDR3 reads CASSQDEADTQYF. The CDR3 nucleotides are TGCGCCAGCAGCCAAGATGAGGCAGATACGCAGTATTTT.

The V gene is TRBV15, the J gene TRBJ2-3; 11 nucleotides match TRBD2. In germline, CDR1 is LNHNV, CDR2 YYDKDF (reference sequence). V shed 5 bases and J 4 bases; nucleotides not matched to a gene: 5. The CDR3 length is 15 residues. The CDR3 DNA is TGTGCCACCAGCTTCCTAGCGGGGGGCTCAGATACGCAGTATTTT. Residues: CATSFLAGGSDTQYF.

This chain links TRBV7-9 with TRBJ2-7; maybe TRBD1 (5 bases). CDR1 and CDR2 (germline): SEHNR, FQNEAQ (reference sequence). The ends were cut back, 5 bases at V and 6 bases at J, with 14 bases in the middle. CDR3 length: 13 residues. The CDR3 nucleotides read TGTGCCAGCAGCGACCGACAGTTGTCCGAGCAGTACTTC. Amino acids: CASSDRQLSEQYF.

Concerning this clone itself: The junction and the germline gene differ at one end; a read error may be behind it. The rearrangement uses TRBV30 and TRBJ1-1, with TRBD1 identical over 7 bases. The CDR3 runs to 16 residues. Germline assignment: CDR1 GTSNPN and CDR2 SVGIG (reference sequence). CDR3 sequence: CAWNRGYGVMNTEAFF. The CDR3 DNA reads TGTGCTTGGAACAGGGGATATGGCGTGATGAACACTGAAGCTTTCTTT.